The next 26 T cell receptor beta chains were all read from a single sample in a study of blood T cell repertoires in COVID-19. Method: immunoSEQ multiplex PCR; TCRdb's copy keeps in-frame clones and lacks some. The sample has about 160,000 clones, approximately 90% seen once. Material for sequencing was PBMCs or T cells enriched from blood (not recorded which). The origin of the receptors is a woman aged 40 to 50 who had been exposed to COVID-19.

This clone was observed a few times. This rearrangement joins TRBV9 to TRBJ2-3; D is unclear. CDR1 and CDR2 from the germline V gene are SGDLS and YYNGEE. The ends were cut back, 0 bases at V and 1 base at J, with 12 bases in the middle. This CDR3 is 16 amino acids long. The CDR3 DNA follows: TGTGCCAGCAGCGTAGACACAGCCTTCGGCACAGATACGCAGTATTTT. This codes for CASSVDTAFGTDTQYF.

The chain carries TRBV9 and TRBJ2-5; TRBD2 agrees at 7 bases. CDR3 length equals 15 residues. V shed 4 bases and J 2 bases; nucleotides not matched to a gene: 8. Germline CDR1 is SGDLS and CDR2 is YYNGEE. The CDR3 region is CASSTELRGQETQYF. The DNA for the CDR3 is TGTGCCAGCAGCACGGAGCTGCGGGGGCAAGAGACCCAGTACTTC.

The chain is built from TRBV2 and TRBJ2-3; tentative D call: TRBD2 (7 bases). Germline CDR1 and CDR2: SNHLY and FYNNEI. Between the trimmed V and J ends, which lost 7 bases and 6 bases, there was a span of 23 bases. The CDR3 is 16 amino acids. CDR3 residues: CASIGVGGGDYDTQYF. The CDR3 DNA sequence: TGTGCCAGCATAGGGGTGGGAGGGGGTGATTACGATACGCAGTATTTT.

This clone turned up a few times. The chain has TRBV19 and TRBJ1-2; 7 nucleotides align to TRBD1. The CDR3 runs 12 residues. Germline V gene sequence: CDR1 LNHDA, CDR2 SQIVND (reference sequence). With 10 bases clipped from V and 3 bases from J, the junction kept 5 bases outside the gene matches. CDR3 sequence reads: CATEGQDYGYTF. The CDR3, as DNA: TGTGCCACCGAAGGACAGGACTATGGCTACACCTTC.

The J gene is TRBJ1-1, the V gene TRBV28; weak D call: TRBD1 (5 bases). The V gene's germline CDR1 is MDHEN and CDR2 SYDVKM. The length of the CDR3 is 18 residues. V shed 4 bases and J shed 11 bases, with 32 bases lying between them. For the CDR3, the DNA is TGTGCCAGCAGTTCGGGAGGTCATGGCCGGGACCTAAATACTCAGGCTTTCTTT. The encoded protein is CASSSGGHGRDLNTQAFF. The full variable domain, its missing parts supplied by reference TRBV28 and TRBJ1-1, is DVKVTQSSRYLVKRTGEKVFLECVQDMDHENMFWYRQDPGLGLRLIYFSYDVKMKEKGDIPEGYSVSREKKERFSLILESASTNQTSMYLCASSSGGHGRDLNTQAFFGQGTRLTVV.

The rearrangement uses TRBV6-1 and TRBJ2-7, with TRBD2 matching 7 bases. Germline CDR1 is MNHNS and CDR2 is SASEGT. The length of the CDR3 is 16 residues. Unmatched junction bases numbered 10, after V lost 1 base and J lost 4 bases. The DNA of the CDR3 is TGTGCCAGCAGTGAAGAAGGGTCTAGCGGAACTTACGAGCAGTACTTC. Protein product: CASSEEGSSGTYEQYF.

The chain carries TRBV5-1 and TRBJ1-2; 12 bases fit TRBD1. J lost 7 bases, V lost 4 bases, and 17 bases had no gene match. The CDR3 covers 18 residues. The V gene's germline CDR1 is SGHRS and CDR2 YFSETQ. CDR3 coding DNA: TGCGCCAGCAGCGCGATTCCGGGACAGGGGGCAACTTTAGGTGGCTACACCTTC. Encoded protein: CASSAIPGQGATLGGYTF.

The chain links TRBV27 to TRBJ2-1; no definite D call. V was cut by 5 bases and J by 9 bases, with 14 bases left in between. Looked up from germline, CDR1 is MNHEY and CDR2 is SMNVEV (reference sequence). CDR3 length: 13 residues. The CDR3 DNA reads as TGTGCCAGCAGTGGAGTGGGTAGGAGTGAGCAGTTCTTC. It encodes CASSGVGRSEQFF.

The chain combines TRBV19 with TRBJ1-5; D not certain. Germline V gene sequence: CDR1 LNHDA, CDR2 SQIVND (reference sequence). The CDR3 has 16 residues. V shed 0 bases and J shed 4 bases, with 13 bases lying between them. The CDR3 region has the DNA TGTGCCAGTAGTATAGATACCCGGAGTAGAAATCAGCCCCAGCATTTT. Protein sequence: CASSIDTRSRNQPQHF.

This chain joins TRBV3-1 (or the pseudogene TRBV3-2) and TRBJ1-6; unclear D gene. The V end lost 3 bases, the J end lost 6 bases, and 15 bases lay between the germline ends. The CDR3 totals 16 residues. Germline lookup yields CDR1 LGHDT and CDR2 YNNKEL (reference sequence). CDR3 region: CASSQAQGRRNSPLHF. The CDR3 DNA is TGTGCCAGCAGCCAGGCCCAAGGGAGGCGTAATTCACCCCTCCACTTT.

The chain links TRBV7-2 to TRBJ2-7; no definite D call. Germline assignment: CDR1 SGHTA and CDR2 FQGNSA. This CDR3 comprises 14 residues. Trimming left V 1 base short and J 2 bases short, with 9 bases between. The CDR3 DNA follows: TGTGCCAGCAGCTTAGGTGGCGGTCCCTACGAGCAGTACTTC. Protein sequence: CASSLGGGPYEQYF.

The chain employs TRBV5-5 and TRBJ1-4; D ambiguous. Trimming pared 4 bases from V and 13 bases from J, leaving 23 bases between. Germline loops: CDR1 SGHKS, CDR2 YYEKEE (reference sequence). This CDR3 region has 15 residues. This CDR3 is CASSQTTLYVEALFF. The CDR3 DNA is TGTGCCAGCAGCCAAACCACCCTCTACGTGGAGGCACTGTTTTTT.

This chain uses TRBV7-9 with TRBJ1-4; D not resolved. The V gene's germline CDR1 is SEHNR and CDR2 FQNEAQ (reference sequence). V was shortened by 2 bases and J by 0 bases, with 7 bases between the two germline ends. The CDR3 is 15 residues long. As DNA, the CDR3 is TGTGCCAGCAGCTTATGGCCAACAACTAATGAAAAACTGTTTTTT. Amino acids: CASSLWPTTNEKLFF.

This chain joins TRBV18 and TRBJ1-1; D gene unclear. The V end was cut by 3 bases, the J end by 8 bases, with 13 bases between. This CDR3 spans 13 amino acids. In germline, CDR1 is KGHSH, CDR2 LQKENI. The CDR3 sequence: CASSPEGGWEAFF. DNA of the CDR3: TGTGCCAGCTCACCGGAAGGAGGTTGGGAAGCTTTCTTT.

The chain is built from TRBV27 and TRBJ2-3, with 7 bases fitting TRBD2. This CDR3 comprises 17 residues. Germline trimming cut 3 bases from V and 0 bases from J; bases unmatched to any gene: 9. The V gene's germline CDR1 is MNHEY and CDR2 SMNVEV (reference sequence). This CDR3 reads CASSFPGGVSSTDTQYF. For the CDR3, the DNA is TGTGCCAGCAGTTTCCCGGGGGGTGTATCTAGCACAGATACGCAGTATTTT.

The chain combines TRBV7-9 with TRBJ2-7; D not resolved. V was shortened by 1 base and J by 5 bases, with 9 bases between the two germline ends. The germline V gene has CDR1 SEHNR and CDR2 FQNEAQ (reference sequence). This CDR3 region has 13 residues. As DNA, the CDR3 is TGTGCCAGCAGCTTAGTGGGCAGCCACGAGCAGTACTTC. Protein: CASSLVGSHEQYF.

The rearrangement links TRBV19 to TRBJ2-2; D possibly corresponds to TRBD1 (5 bases). V lost 5 bases and J lost 3, with 19 bases in between. The CDR3 is made up of 17 amino acids. Germline CDR1 reads LNHDA; CDR2 reads SQIVND (reference sequence). For the CDR3, the DNA is TGTGCCAGTAGTGTCATAGGGGTGGGCGGAGACACCGGGGAGCTGTTTTTT. This codes for CASSVIGVGGDTGELFF.

This clone has just one count. The V call is TRBV25-1, the J call TRBJ1-1; TRBD1 might be the D (5 bases). The V and J ends lost 8 bases and 1 base respectively, with 11 bases between them. This CDR3 has 13 amino acids. The germline gives CDR1 MGHDK, CDR2 SYGVNS. The chain's CDR3 is CASRPDRNTEAFF. The CDR3 bases are TGTGCCAGCCGCCCCGACAGGAACACTGAAGCTTTCTTT.

This rearrangement joins TRBV14 to TRBJ1-2; D gene unclear. The CDR3 loop spans 13 amino acids. CDR1 and CDR2 (germline): SGHDN, FVKESK. Trimming pared 2 bases from V and 2 bases from J, leaving 6 bases between. CDR3: CASSQHGNYGYTF. The CDR3 DNA reads TGTGCCAGCAGCCAACACGGGAACTATGGCTACACCTTC.

This rearrangement joins TRBV7-2 to TRBJ2-1; TRBD2 might be the D (5 bases). Germline V CDR1 and CDR2: SGHTA, FQGNSA. Between the trimmed V and J ends, which lost 1 base and 4 bases, there was a span of 14 bases. This CDR3 is built from 16 residues. As DNA, the CDR3 is TGTGCCAGCAGCTTAGACGGGATGTCCCGATACAATGAGCAGTTCTTC. It specifies CASSLDGMSRYNEQFF.

V usage is TRBV28 and J usage is TRBJ2-3, with D possibly TRBD1 on 6 matching bases. V lost 6 bases, J lost 0 bases, and 16 bases lay in between. Germline lookup yields CDR1 MDHEN and CDR2 SYDVKM. The CDR3 covers 16 residues. The CDR3 nucleotides read TGTGCCAGCAGGGCAGGGGACGGCCCGAGCACAGATACGCAGTATTTT. It codes for CASRAGDGPSTDTQYF.

The chain combines TRBV7-3 with TRBJ1-2; 8 bases align to TRBD1. V trimming: 3 bases; J trimming: 6 bases; junction bases outside the gene matches: 3. CDR1 is SGHTA and CDR2 is FQGTGA in the germline V gene. The CDR3 loop spans 13 amino acids. CDR3 nucleotides: TGTGCCAGCAGCTTCTTACAGGGGGATGGCTACACCTTC. It yields the protein CASSFLQGDGYTF.

V and J are TRBV5-1 and TRBJ1-2; 7 nucleotides align to TRBD1. The V gene end was trimmed by 3 bases and the J gene end by 7 bases; junction bases not matched to a gene: 9. Germline V CDR1 and CDR2: SGHRS, YFSETQ. The CDR3 runs 14 residues. The CDR3 loop is CASSSSSGQFGYTF. The CDR3 nucleotides read TGCGCCAGCAGCTCGTCCTCGGGACAGTTTGGCTACACCTTC.

The chain joins TRBV10-2 to TRBJ1-3; possible D gene TRBD1, 6 bases. This CDR3 spans 13 amino acids. Germline CDR1 reads WSHSY; CDR2 reads SAAADI. V dropped 10 bases and J dropped 9 bases, with 19 bases sitting between them. This chain's CDR3 is CATSRDMRTTIYF. In nucleotides, the CDR3 is TGCGCCACGTCCCGGGACATGAGGACCACCATATATTTT.

The rearrangement joins TRBV3-1 (or the pseudogene TRBV3-2) to TRBJ2-5; D not certain. The CDR3 covers 15 residues. Trimming pared 2 bases from V and 2 bases from J, leaving 12 bases between. The germline gives CDR1 LGHDT, CDR2 YNNKEL (reference sequence). CDR3 nucleotide sequence: TGTGCCAGCAGCCAAACGTCAGGATTACAAGAGACCCAGTACTTC. Translated: CASSQTSGLQETQYF.

The chain employs TRBV11-3 and TRBJ2-7; TRBD1 might be the D (6 bases). With 5 bases removed from V and 2 bases from J, the gap between germline ends came to 19 bases. This CDR3 is built from 16 residues. The germline gives CDR1 SGHNT, CDR2 YENEEA. Here the CDR3 DNA reads TGTGCCAGCAGCCAGCACAGGGCGACTTATACCTACGAGCAGTACTTC. Its protein is CASSQHRATYTYEQYF.